The following is a TCR beta chain sequence with its context. The assay was immunoSEQ multiplex PCR, and TCRdb's table has in-frame clones only and misses some. The table records under 150,000 clones, around 90% of them present only once. The source of the sample is a study of control samples from healthy donors and cancer patients. The CDR3 has 13 residues. V shed 3 bases, J shed 1 base, and the junction held 2 bases outside the gene matches. The V gene's germline CDR1 is SQVTM and CDR2 ANQGSEA. Sequenced input: blood. This chain links TRBV29-1 with TRBJ1-1; 7 bases match TRBD1. This receptor was identified in a man aged 30 to 39 in good health. The CDR3 region has the DNA TGCAGCGTTGACGAGGGGGCGAACACTGAAGCTTTCTTT. Amino acids: CSVDEGANTEAFF.